This T cell receptor beta chain was identified in a study of blood T cell repertoires in COVID-19. This clone showed up just a few times. The germline gives CDR1 LNHDA, CDR2 SQIVND (reference sequence). The CDR3 has 13 amino acids. Trimming shortened V by 4 bases and J by 1 base, and 6 bases separated the two germline ends. The assay was immunoSEQ multiplex PCR, and TCRdb's table has in-frame clones only and misses some. This table holds around 320,000 clones, around 92% found once. The receptor was derived from a woman aged 50 to 60 who had been exposed to COVID-19. Sequenced material: PBMCs or T cells enriched from blood (not recorded which). The V call is TRBV19, the J call TRBJ2-3; D may be TRBD1 (6 bases). The CDR3 sequence: CASSRQGTDTQYF. CDR3 sequence (DNA): TGTGCCAGTAGTAGACAGGGCACAGATACGCAGTATTTT.